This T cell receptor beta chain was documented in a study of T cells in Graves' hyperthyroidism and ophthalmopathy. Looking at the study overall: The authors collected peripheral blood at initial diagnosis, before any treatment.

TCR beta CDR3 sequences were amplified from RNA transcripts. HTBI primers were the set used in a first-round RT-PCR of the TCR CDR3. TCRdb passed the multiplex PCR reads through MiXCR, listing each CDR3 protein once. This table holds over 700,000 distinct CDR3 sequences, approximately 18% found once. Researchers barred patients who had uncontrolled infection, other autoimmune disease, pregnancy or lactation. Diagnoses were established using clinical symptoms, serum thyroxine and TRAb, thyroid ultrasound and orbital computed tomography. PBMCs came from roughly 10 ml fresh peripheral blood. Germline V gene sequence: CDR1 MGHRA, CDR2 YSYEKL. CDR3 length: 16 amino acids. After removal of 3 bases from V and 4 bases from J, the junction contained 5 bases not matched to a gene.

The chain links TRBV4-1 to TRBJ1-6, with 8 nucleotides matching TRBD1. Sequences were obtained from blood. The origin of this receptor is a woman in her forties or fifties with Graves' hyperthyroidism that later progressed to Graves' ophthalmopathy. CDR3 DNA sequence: TGCGCCAGCAGCCAGGCGAGACAGGGGTATAATTCACCCCTCCACTTT. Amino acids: CASSQARQGYNSPLHF.